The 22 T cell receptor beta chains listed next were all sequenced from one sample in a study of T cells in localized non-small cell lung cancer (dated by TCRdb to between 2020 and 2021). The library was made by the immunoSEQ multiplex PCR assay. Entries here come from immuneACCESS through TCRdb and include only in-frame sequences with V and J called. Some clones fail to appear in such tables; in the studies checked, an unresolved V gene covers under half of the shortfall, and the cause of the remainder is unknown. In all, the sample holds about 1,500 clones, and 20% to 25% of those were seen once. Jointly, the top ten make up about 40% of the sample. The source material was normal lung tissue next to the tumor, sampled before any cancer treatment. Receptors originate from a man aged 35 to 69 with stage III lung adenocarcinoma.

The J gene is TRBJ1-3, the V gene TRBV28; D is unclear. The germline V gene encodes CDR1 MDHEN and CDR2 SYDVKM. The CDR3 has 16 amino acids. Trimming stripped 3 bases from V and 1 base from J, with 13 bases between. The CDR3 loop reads CASSLPAASSGNTIYF. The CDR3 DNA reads TGTGCCAGCAGTTTGCCCGCGGCAAGTTCTGGAAACACCATATATTTT.

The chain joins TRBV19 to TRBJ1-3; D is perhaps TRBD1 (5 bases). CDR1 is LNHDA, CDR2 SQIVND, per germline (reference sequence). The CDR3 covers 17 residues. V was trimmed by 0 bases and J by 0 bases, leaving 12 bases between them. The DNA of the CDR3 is TGTGCCAGTAGTATAGATGGGGCGGCCAACTCTGGAAACACCATATATTTT. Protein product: CASSIDGAANSGNTIYF. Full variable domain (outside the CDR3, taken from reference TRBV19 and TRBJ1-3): DGGITQSPKYLFRKEGQNVTLSCEQNLNHDAMYWYRQDPGQGLRLIYYSQIVNDFQKGDIAEGYSVSREKKESFPLTVTSAQKNPTAFYLCASSIDGAANSGNTIYFGEGSWLTVV.

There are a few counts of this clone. The CDR3 sequence: CASSGGPSYEQYF. The CDR3 nucleotides are TGTGCCAGCAGTGGGGGCCCTAGCTACGAGCAGTACTTC. This chain uses TRBV9 with TRBJ2-7, with D tentatively TRBD1 (6 bases). Germline V gives CDR1 SGDLS, CDR2 YYNGEE. This CDR3 is built from 13 residues. Trimming removed 5 bases from V and 3 bases from J, with 12 bases in between.

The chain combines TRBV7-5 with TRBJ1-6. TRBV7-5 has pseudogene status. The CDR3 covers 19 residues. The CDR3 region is CASSLDSQFWSSYNSPLHF. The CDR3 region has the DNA TGTGCCAGCAGCTTAGATTCGCAGTTTTGGAGCTCCTATAATTCACCCCTCCACTTT.

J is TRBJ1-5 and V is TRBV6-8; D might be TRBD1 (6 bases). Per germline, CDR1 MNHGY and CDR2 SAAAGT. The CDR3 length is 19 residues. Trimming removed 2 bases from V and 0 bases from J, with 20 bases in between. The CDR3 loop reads CASSYPNPGQTYSNQPQHF. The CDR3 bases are TGTGCCAGCAGTTACCCCAACCCAGGACAGACATATAGCAATCAGCCCCAGCATTTT.

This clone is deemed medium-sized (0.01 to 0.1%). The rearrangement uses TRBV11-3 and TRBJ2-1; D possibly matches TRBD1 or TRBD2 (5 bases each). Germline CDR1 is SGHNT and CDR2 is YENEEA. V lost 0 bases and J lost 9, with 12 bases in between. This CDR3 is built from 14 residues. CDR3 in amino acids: CASSLDKGTGEQFF. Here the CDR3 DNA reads TGTGCCAGCAGCTTAGATAAGGGGACGGGTGAGCAGTTCTTC. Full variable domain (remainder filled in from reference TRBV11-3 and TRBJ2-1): EAGVVQSPRYKIIEKKQPVAFWCNPISGHNTLYWYLQNLGQGPELLIRYENEEAVDDSQLPKDRFSAERLKGVDSTLKIQPAELGDSAVYLCASSLDKGTGEQFFGPGTRLTVL.

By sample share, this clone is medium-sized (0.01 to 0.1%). CDR3 amino acids: CASSFSSQAGGSHEQFF. The CDR3 nucleotides are TGTGCCAGCAGCTTCAGCAGCCAAGCGGGGGGCTCCCATGAGCAGTTCTTC. The chain recombines TRBV11-3 with TRBJ2-1; 9 positions match TRBD2. The V gene end was trimmed by 3 bases and the J gene end by 8 bases; junction bases not matched to a gene: 14. This CDR3 region has 17 residues. CDR1 is SGHNT, CDR2 YENEEA, per germline.

The CDR3 DNA is TGTGCCAGCAGTGTGTGGGGGGGCAATGAGCAGTTCTTC. This translates into CASSVWGGNEQFF. The J gene is TRBJ2-1, the V gene TRBV6-8; 7 bases map to TRBD2. CDR3 length: 13 residues. Germline values: CDR1 MNHGY, CDR2 SAAAGT. Trimming cost V 5 bases and J 6 bases; bases outside gene matches: 4.

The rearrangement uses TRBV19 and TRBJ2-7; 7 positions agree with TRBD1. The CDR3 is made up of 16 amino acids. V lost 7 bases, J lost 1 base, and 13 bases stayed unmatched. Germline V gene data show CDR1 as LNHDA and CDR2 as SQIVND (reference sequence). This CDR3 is CASTPPTGKTSYEQYF. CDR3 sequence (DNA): TGTGCCAGTACCCCCCCGACAGGGAAGACGTCCTACGAGCAGTACTTC.

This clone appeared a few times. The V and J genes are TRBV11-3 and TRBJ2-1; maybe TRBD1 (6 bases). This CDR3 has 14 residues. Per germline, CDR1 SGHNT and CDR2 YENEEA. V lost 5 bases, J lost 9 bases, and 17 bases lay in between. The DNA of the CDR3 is TGTGCCAGCAGCCCGGACCTGCTAGGGGGTGAGCAGTTCTTC. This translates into CASSPDLLGGEQFF.

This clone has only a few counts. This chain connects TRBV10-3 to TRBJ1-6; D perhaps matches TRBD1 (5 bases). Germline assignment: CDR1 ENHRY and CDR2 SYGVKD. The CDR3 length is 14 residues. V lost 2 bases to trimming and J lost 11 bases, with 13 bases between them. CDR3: CAISEAPGTAPLHF. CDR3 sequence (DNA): TGTGCCATCAGTGAGGCACCAGGGACCGCACCCCTCCACTTT.

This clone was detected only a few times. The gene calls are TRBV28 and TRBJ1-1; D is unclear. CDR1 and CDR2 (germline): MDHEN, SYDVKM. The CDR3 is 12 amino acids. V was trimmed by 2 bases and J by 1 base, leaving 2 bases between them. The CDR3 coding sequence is TGTGCCAGCAGTTTACAGAACACTGAAGCTTTCTTT. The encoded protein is CASSLQNTEAFF. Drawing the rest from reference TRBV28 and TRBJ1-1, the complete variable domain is DVKVTQSSRYLVKRTGEKVFLECVQDMDHENMFWYRQDPGLGLRLIYFSYDVKMKEKGDIPEGYSVSREKKERFSLILESASTNQTSMYLCASSLQNTEAFFGQGTRLTVV.

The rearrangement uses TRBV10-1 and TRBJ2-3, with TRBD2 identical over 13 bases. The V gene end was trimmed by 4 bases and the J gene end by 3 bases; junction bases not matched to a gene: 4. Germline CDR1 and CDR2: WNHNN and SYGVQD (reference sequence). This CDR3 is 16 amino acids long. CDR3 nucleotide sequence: TGCGCCAGCAGTGGAACACTAGCGGGGGGGACAGATACGCAGTATTTT. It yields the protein CASSGTLAGGTDTQYF.

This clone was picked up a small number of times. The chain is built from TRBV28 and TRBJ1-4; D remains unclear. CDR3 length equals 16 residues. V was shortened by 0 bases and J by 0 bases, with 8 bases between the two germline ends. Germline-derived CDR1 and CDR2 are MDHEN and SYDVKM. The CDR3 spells CASSLWSGATNEKLFF. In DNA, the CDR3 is TGTGCCAGCAGTTTATGGTCAGGTGCAACTAATGAAAAACTGTTTTTT.

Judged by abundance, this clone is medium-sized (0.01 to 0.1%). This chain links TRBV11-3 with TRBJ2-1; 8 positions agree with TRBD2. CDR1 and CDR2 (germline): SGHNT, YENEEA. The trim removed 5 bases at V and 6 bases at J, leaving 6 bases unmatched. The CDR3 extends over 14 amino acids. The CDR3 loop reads CASSTGLAPNEQFF. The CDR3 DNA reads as TGTGCCAGCAGCACCGGACTAGCTCCCAATGAGCAGTTCTTC.

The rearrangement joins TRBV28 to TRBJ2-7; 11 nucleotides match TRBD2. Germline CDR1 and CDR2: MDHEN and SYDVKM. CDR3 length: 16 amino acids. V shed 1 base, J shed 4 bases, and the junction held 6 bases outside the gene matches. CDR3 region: CASSLYTSGRPYEQYF. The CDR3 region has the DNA TGTGCCAGCAGTTTATATACTAGCGGGAGACCATACGAGCAGTACTTC.

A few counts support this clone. CDR3 sequence reads: CASSGAPNSNQPQHF. Here the CDR3 DNA reads TGTGCCAGCAGTGGGGCACCAAATAGCAATCAGCCCCAGCATTTT. V and J are TRBV6-8 and TRBJ1-5; possibly TRBD1 for D (5 bases). CDR1 MNHGY and CDR2 SAAAGT come from the germline V gene. The CDR3 covers 15 residues. With 5 bases removed from V and 0 bases from J, the gap between germline ends came to 11 bases.

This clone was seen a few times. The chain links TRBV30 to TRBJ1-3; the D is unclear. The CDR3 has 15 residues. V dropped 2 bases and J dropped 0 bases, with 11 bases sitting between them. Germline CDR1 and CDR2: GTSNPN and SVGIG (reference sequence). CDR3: CAWSPRALSGNTIYF. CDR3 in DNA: TGTGCCTGGAGTCCGCGGGCCCTCTCTGGAAACACCATATATTTT.

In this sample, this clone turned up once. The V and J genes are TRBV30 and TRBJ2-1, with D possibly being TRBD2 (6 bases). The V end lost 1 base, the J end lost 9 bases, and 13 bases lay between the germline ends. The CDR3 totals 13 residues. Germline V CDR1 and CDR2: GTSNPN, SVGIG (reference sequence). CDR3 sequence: CAWSARVEGEQFF. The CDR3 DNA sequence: TGTGCCTGGAGTGCCCGAGTGGAGGGTGAGCAGTTCTTC.

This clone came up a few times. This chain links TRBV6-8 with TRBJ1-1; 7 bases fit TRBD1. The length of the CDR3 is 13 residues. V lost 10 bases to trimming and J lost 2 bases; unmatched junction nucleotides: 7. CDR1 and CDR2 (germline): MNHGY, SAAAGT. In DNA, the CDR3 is TGTGCCATTAAACAGGGGATTAACACTGAAGCTTTCTTT. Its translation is CAIKQGINTEAFF.

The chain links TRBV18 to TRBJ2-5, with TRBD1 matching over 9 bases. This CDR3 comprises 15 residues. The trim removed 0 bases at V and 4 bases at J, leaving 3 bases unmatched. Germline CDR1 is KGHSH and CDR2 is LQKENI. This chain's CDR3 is CASSPPTGGRETQYF. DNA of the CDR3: TGTGCCAGCTCACCACCGACAGGGGGTAGAGAGACCCAGTACTTC.

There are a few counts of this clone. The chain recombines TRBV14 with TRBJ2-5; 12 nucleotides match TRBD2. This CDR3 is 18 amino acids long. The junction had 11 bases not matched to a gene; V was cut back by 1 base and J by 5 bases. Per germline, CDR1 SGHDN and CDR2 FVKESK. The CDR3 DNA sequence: TGTGCCAGCAGCCAAGGAAGGCTAGCGGGGGGGCGTGGTGAGACCCAGTACTTC. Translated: CASSQGRLAGGRGETQYF.